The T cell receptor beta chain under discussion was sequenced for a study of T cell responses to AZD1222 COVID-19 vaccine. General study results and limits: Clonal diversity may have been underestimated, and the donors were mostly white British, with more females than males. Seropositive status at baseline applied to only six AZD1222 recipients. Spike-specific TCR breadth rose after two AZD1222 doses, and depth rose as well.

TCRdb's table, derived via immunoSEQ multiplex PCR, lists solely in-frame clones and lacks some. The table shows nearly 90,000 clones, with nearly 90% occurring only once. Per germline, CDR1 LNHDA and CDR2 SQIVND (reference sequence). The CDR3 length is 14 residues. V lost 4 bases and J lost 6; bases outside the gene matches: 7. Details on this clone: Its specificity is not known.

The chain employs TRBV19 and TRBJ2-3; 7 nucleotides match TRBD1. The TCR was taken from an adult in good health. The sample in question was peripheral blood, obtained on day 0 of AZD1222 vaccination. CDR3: CASSTRQGGDTQYF. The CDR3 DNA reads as TGTGCCAGTAGTACTCGACAGGGTGGGGATACGCAGTATTTT.